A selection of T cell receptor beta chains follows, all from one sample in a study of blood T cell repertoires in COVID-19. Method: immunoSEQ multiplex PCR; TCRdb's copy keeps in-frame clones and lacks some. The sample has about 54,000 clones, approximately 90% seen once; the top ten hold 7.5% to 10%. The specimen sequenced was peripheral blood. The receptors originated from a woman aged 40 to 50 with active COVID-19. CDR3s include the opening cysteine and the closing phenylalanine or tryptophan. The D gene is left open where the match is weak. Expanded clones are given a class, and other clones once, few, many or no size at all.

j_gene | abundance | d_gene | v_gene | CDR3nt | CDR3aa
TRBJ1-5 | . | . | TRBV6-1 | TGTGCCAGCAGTGAACGCAGGGAGGTACCCCAGCATTTT | CASSERREVPQHF
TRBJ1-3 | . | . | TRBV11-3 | TGTGCCAGCAGCTCCGGAGAATTGAGTGGAAACACCATATATTTT | CASSSGELSGNTIYF
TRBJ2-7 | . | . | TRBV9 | TGTGCCAGCGGAGAGGGGGACGAGCAGTACTTC | CASGEGDEQYF
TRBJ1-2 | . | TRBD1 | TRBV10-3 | TGTGCCATCAGTGAGGGCGAGGGGGCGGACTATGGCTACACCTTC | CAISEGEGADYGYTF
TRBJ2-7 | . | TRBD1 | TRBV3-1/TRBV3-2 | TGTGCCAGCAGCCGAGGACAGGGTTCCTACGAGCAGTACTTC | CASSRGQGSYEQYF
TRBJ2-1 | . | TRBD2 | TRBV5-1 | TGCGCCAGCAAGTTCGAGCGGGGGGGCCCTTCGTACAATGAGCAGTTCTTC | CASKFERGGPSYNEQFF
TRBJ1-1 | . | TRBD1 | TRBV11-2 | TGTGCCAGCAGCCCGCGACAGGGATTGAACACTGAAGCTTTCTTT | CASSPRQGLNTEAFF
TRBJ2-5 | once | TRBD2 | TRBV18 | TGTGCCAGCTCACTAATGGGAAGCGGGGAAGAGACCCAGTACTTC | CASSLMGSGEETQYF
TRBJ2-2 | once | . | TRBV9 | TGTGCCAGCAGCGTAAATATGAACACCGGGGAGCTGTTTTTT | CASSVNMNTGELFF
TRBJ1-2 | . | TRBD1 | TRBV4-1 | TGCGCCAGCAGCCAACTACAGGGGATACCGGTGTATGGCTACACCTTC | CASSQLQGIPVYGYTF
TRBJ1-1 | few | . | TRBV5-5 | TGTGCCAGCAGCAGAGTGTCGGGGAACACTGAAGCTTTCTTT | CASSRVSGNTEAFF
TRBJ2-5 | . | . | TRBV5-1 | TGCGCCAGCAGCCAAACTAAAGAGACCCAGTACTTC | CASSQTKETQYF
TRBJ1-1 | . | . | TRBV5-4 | TGTGCCAGCAGCTTATACAGAAACACTGAAGCTTTCTTT | CASSLYRNTEAFF
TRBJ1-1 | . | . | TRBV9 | TGTGCCAGCAGCTCCCTCCTGAGCGGGGACACTGAAGCTTTCTTT | CASSSLLSGDTEAFF
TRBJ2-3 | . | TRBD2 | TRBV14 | TGTGCCAGCAGCCAAGGACTAGCGGGGACAGATACGCAGTATTTT | CASSQGLAGTDTQYF
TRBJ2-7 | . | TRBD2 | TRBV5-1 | TGCGCCAGCAGCTTGGCCGGGCGGGAGACCTACGAGCAGTACTTC | CASSLAGRETYEQYF
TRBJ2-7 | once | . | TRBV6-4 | TGTGCCAGCAGCCCCAGGTCCTACGAGCAGTACTTC | CASSPRSYEQYF
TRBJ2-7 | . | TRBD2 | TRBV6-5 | TGTGCCAGCAGTTACGGGACTGCGCCGGGGGGCGAGCAGTACTTC | CASSYGTAPGGEQYF
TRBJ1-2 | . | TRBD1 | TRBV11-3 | TGTGCCAGCAGCCGGGACAGAGCTAACTATGGCTACACCTTC | CASSRDRANYGYTF
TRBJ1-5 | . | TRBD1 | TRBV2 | TGTGCCAGCAGCCAGACAGGGGCTAATCAGCCCCAGCATTTT | CASSQTGANQPQHF
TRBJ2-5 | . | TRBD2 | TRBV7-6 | TGTGCCAGCAGCTCTAGCGGGGGGGCCTGGGAGACCCAGTACTTC | CASSSSGGAWETQYF
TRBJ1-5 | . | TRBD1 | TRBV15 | TGTGCCACCAGCAGAGAGAAGACAGGGGGCTATCAGCCCCAGCATTTT | CATSREKTGGYQPQHF
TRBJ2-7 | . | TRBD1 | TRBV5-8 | TGTGCCAGCAGCTTGGGGGACAGTTCCTACGAGCAGTACTTC | CASSLGDSSYEQYF
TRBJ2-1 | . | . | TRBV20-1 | TGCAGTGCTAGTGCAGGGTTCCCCCTTTACAATGAGCAGTTCTTC | CSASAGFPLYNEQFF
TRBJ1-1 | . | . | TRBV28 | TGTGCCAGCACCTTGCATGGGCCCCCGACCGAAGCTTTCTTT | CASTLHGPPTEAFF
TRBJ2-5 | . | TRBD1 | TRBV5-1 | TGCGCCAGCAGCTTGGTAAACAGGGGGCGAGGAGAGACCCAGTACTTC | CASSLVNRGRGETQYF
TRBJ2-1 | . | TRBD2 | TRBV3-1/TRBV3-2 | TGTGCCAGCAGCCAAGGAGCGGGGGGTCCCTCCTACAATGAGCAGTTCTTC | CASSQGAGGPSYNEQFF
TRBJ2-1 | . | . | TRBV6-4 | TGTGCCAGCAGTGACACCGTAGAACATGAGCAGTTCTTC | CASSDTVEHEQFF
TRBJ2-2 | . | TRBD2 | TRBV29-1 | TGCAGCGTACCCGCGGGGGGGCCTGGGAACACCGGGGAGCTGTTTTTT | CSVPAGGPGNTGELFF
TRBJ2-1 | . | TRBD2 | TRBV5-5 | TGTGCCAGCAGCTTAGGGACAGCTGGCCTAGCGGGGCTCTACAATGAGCAGTTCTTC | CASSLGTAGLAGLYNEQFF
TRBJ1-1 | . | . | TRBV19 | TGTGCCAGTAGTCCGTCTCGGGACAAGAACACTGAAGCTTTCTTT | CASSPSRDKNTEAFF
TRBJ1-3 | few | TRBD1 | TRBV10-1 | TGCGCCAGCATCCCGGTCCCGGGACAGGGATTCTCTGGAAACACCGTATATTTT | CASIPVPGQGFSGNTVYF
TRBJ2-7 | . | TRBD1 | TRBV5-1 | TGCGCCAGCAGCTTGGACAGGGGAATCTACGAGCAGTACTTC | CASSLDRGIYEQYF
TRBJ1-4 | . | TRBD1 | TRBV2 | TGTGCCAGCAGCGTGGACAGGGAAAAACTGTTTTTT | CASSVDREKLFF
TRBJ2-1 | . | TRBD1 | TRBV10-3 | TGTGCCATCAGGGGGACAGGGGGTATGAATGAGCAGTTCTTC | CAIRGTGGMNEQFF